Following are 27 T cell receptor beta chains from one sample sequenced in a study of T cell responses to AZD1222 COVID-19 vaccine. Assay used: immunoSEQ multiplex PCR; TCRdb lists only in-frame clones, some missing. The sample records more than 70,000 clones, 87% being singletons. This specimen was peripheral blood, taken 28 days after the second AZD1222 dose. The origin of the receptors is an adult who received the AZD1222 COVID-19 vaccine.

This chain joins TRBV19 and TRBJ1-1, with D unresolved. Germline V gene lookup returns CDR1 LNHDA and CDR2 SQIVND (reference sequence). Trimming removed 5 bases at V and 0 bases at J, with 19 bases between. The CDR3 spans 17 residues. CDR3 sequence reads: CASSPGIYIPVNTEAFF. CDR3 sequence (DNA): TGTGCCAGTAGTCCGGGGATATACATCCCGGTGAACACTGAAGCTTTCTTT.

The chain uses TRBV12-3 or TRBV12-4 and TRBJ1-1; 7 bases agree with TRBD1. The CDR3 has 13 amino acids. Losses at the gene ends were 8 bases for V and 3 bases for J; bases not matched to a gene: 6. The DNA for the CDR3 is TGTGCCAGCTCGTCACAGGGGTACACTGAAGCTTTCTTT. Protein product: CASSSQGYTEAFF.

This clone was detected once. The V and J genes are TRBV27 and TRBJ2-7; D is unresolved. This CDR3 has 14 amino acids. Per the germline V gene, CDR1 is MNHEY and CDR2 is SMNVEV (reference sequence). V gave up 6 bases and J gave up 7 bases, with 19 bases separating them. This CDR3 is CASRAARGLGEQYF. In DNA, the CDR3 is TGTGCCAGCAGGGCGGCGCGTGGGCTGGGTGAGCAGTACTTC.

The V gene is TRBV30, the J gene TRBJ1-2; D perhaps matches TRBD1 (5 bases). The V gene's germline CDR1 is GTSNPN and CDR2 SVGIG (reference sequence). The CDR3 is 14 residues long. Trimming left V 5 bases short and J 1 base short, with 14 bases between. CDR3 coding DNA: TGTGCCTGGGATCGGGGGAGCGGTAACTATGGCTACACCTTC. Translation gives CAWDRGSGNYGYTF.

This clone came up once. This rearrangement joins TRBV9 to TRBJ1-5; D might be TRBD1 (5 bases). Germline CDR1 and CDR2: SGDLS and YYNGEE. This CDR3 region has 14 residues. Trimming removed 2 bases from V and 6 bases from J, with 12 bases in between. The CDR3 sequence: CASSVGQFGQPQHF. In nucleotides, the CDR3 is TGTGCCAGCAGCGTGGGGCAATTTGGTCAGCCCCAGCATTTT.

CDR3 protein: CASSSRQAGEKLFF. CDR3 sequence (DNA): TGTGCCAGCAGTTCAAGACAGGCGGGAGAAAAACTGTTTTTT. V is TRBV27 and J is TRBJ1-4, with a weak D call TRBD1 (6 bases). V was clipped by 4 bases and J by 8 bases, with 14 bases between them. The germline CDR1 and CDR2 sequences are MNHEY and SMNVEV (reference sequence). The CDR3 spans 14 residues. Variable domain in full (rest from reference TRBV27 and TRBJ1-4): EAQVTQNPRYLITVTGKKLTVTCSQNMNHEYMSWYRQDPGLGLRQIYYSMNVEVTDKGDVPEGYKVSRKEKRNFPLILESPSPNQTSLYFCASSSRQAGEKLFFGSGTQLSVL.

CDR3 nucleotide sequence: TGTGCCAGCAGCTTAGACGACCCGGCCTACAATGAGCAGTTCTTC. Its translation is CASSLDDPAYNEQFF. The chain links TRBV7-8 to TRBJ2-1; D gene ambiguous. Germline assignment: CDR1 SGHVS and CDR2 FQNEAQ. V was shortened by 1 base and J by 2 bases, with 9 bases between the two germline ends. The CDR3 sequence is 15 residues long.

The chain uses TRBV19 and TRBJ2-2; D may match TRBD1 or TRBD2 (5 bases each). Per germline, CDR1 LNHDA and CDR2 SQIVND (reference sequence). This CDR3 has 17 amino acids. Trimming shortened V by 5 bases and J by 0 bases, and 16 bases separated the two germline ends. CDR3 amino acids: CASSPLRRGANTGELFF. The CDR3 DNA is TGTGCCAGTAGTCCCCTCAGACGGGGCGCGAACACCGGGGAGCTGTTTTTT.

The rearrangement uses TRBV9 and TRBJ2-3; D is unclear. The CDR3 covers 14 residues. The V end was cut by 1 base, the J end by 6 bases, with 12 bases between. CDR1 is SGDLS and CDR2 is YYNGEE in the germline V gene. The CDR3: CASSVRMGSDTQYF. CDR3 nucleotides: TGTGCCAGCAGCGTAAGGATGGGAAGTGATACGCAGTATTTT.

The chain joins TRBV14 to TRBJ2-3, with 10 bases aligning to TRBD1. Germline assignment: CDR1 SGHDN and CDR2 FVKESK. The CDR3 covers 17 residues. V was clipped by 0 bases and J by 2 bases; unmatched bases: 5. The CDR3 DNA is TGTGCCAGCAGCCAAGACGGGACAGGGGCACTCACAGATACGCAGTATTTT. Translating it yields CASSQDGTGALTDTQYF.

The rearrangement joins TRBV29-1 to TRBJ1-2, with TRBD1 as a possible D gene (6 bases). V shed 7 bases and J shed 8 bases, with 14 bases lying between them. Germline CDR1 reads SQVTM; CDR2 reads ANQGSEA. The CDR3 runs to 11 residues. CDR3 in DNA: TGCAGCGGCGAAGGGGGTTACGGCTACACCTTC. It specifies CSGEGGYGYTF.

This clone was detected only a few times. The chain combines TRBV6-2 or TRBV6-3 with TRBJ2-7, with D tentatively TRBD2 (6 bases). Looked up from germline, CDR1 is MNHEY and CDR2 is SVGEGT. Between the trimmed V and J ends, which lost 5 bases and 5 bases, there was a span of 16 bases. CDR3 length: 14 residues. The CDR3 reads CASSRSGTSNEQYF. As DNA, the CDR3 is TGTGCCAGCAGTCGCTCCGGCACTAGCAACGAGCAGTACTTC.

This rearrangement joins TRBV14 to TRBJ2-5, with 7 nucleotides matching TRBD1. From germline, CDR1 is SGHDN and CDR2 FVKESK. The CDR3 loop spans 16 amino acids. With V trimmed by 2 bases and J by 5 bases, 11 bases remained unmatched. This CDR3 is CASSQRTGGLGETQYF. The CDR3 DNA reads TGTGCCAGCAGCCAAAGGACAGGCGGTTTGGGGGAGACCCAGTACTTC.

CDR3: CASSLTQGKGEKLFF. The CDR3 DNA sequence: TGCGCCAGCAGCTTGACACAGGGAAAGGGGGAAAAACTGTTTTTT. The rearrangement joins TRBV5-1 to TRBJ1-4; a weak D match, TRBD1 (6 bases). The germline CDR1 and CDR2 sequences are SGHRS and YFSETQ. The CDR3 extends over 15 amino acids. V dropped 1 base and J dropped 8 bases, with 15 bases sitting between them.

The CDR3 coding sequence is TGTGCCAGCTCACCACCGAATCTGTTCCCGCGGGGAAACACCATATATTTT. Its protein product is CASSPPNLFPRGNTIYF. The V gene is TRBV18, the J gene TRBJ1-3; the D is unclear. The CDR3 spans 17 residues. The V gene lost 0 bases and the J gene lost 4 bases, with 16 bases spanning the gap. Germline lookup yields CDR1 KGHSH and CDR2 LQKENI.

This sequence joins TRBV7-8 and TRBJ2-1; 8 nucleotides line up with TRBD1. Germline trimming cut 5 bases from V and 4 bases from J; bases unmatched to any gene: 10. The CDR3 covers 16 residues. Per the germline V gene, CDR1 is SGHVS and CDR2 is FQNEAQ. CDR3 amino acids: CASSINRDRIYNEQFF. The DNA for the CDR3 is TGTGCCAGCAGCATAAACCGGGACAGGATATACAATGAGCAGTTCTTC.

This chain connects TRBV5-4 to TRBJ2-7; 7 nucleotides align to TRBD2. J lost 3 bases, V lost 3 bases, and 9 bases had no gene match. The CDR3 covers 15 residues. The germline V gene has CDR1 SGHNT and CDR2 YYREEE (reference sequence). The CDR3 bases are TGTGCCAGCAGCTCACCTTCTAGCGGTCTCTACGAGCAGTACTTC. Its protein product is CASSSPSSGLYEQYF.

The genes are TRBV9 and TRBJ2-2; TRBD1 matches at 7 bases. Germline V lookup: CDR1 SGDLS, CDR2 YYNGEE. This CDR3 contains 16 residues. After removal of 0 bases from V and 4 bases from J, the junction contained 6 bases not matched to a gene. This CDR3 is CASSVDEGASTGELFF. CDR3 coding DNA: TGTGCCAGCAGCGTAGACGAGGGGGCGAGCACCGGGGAGCTGTTTTTT. Using reference TRBV9 and TRBJ2-2 for the parts outside the CDR3, the full variable domain is DSGVTQTPKHLITATGQRVTLRCSPRSGDLSVYWYQQSLDQGLQFLIQYYNGEERAKGNILERFSAQQFPDLHSELNLSSLELGDSALYFCASSVDEGASTGELFFGEGSRLTVL.

The V gene is TRBV2, the J gene TRBJ1-1; TRBD1 matches at 11 bases. The CDR3 is 13 amino acids. J gave up 12 bases and V 6 bases, and 9 bases lay outside the gene matches. Germline-derived CDR1 and CDR2 are SNHLY and FYNNEI. The DNA for the CDR3 is TGTGCCAGCAGAGCCGGGACAGGGGGTGGAACTTTCTTT. Protein: CASRAGTGGGTFF.

The rearrangement joins TRBV5-1 to TRBJ1-2; D might be TRBD1 (5 bases). CDR3 length: 15 residues. Germline assignment: CDR1 SGHRS and CDR2 YFSETQ. V lost 0 bases to trimming and J lost 6 bases, with 15 bases between them. CDR3 residues: CASSLGLGREHGYTF. DNA for the CDR3: TGCGCCAGCAGCTTGGGGCTTGGCAGGGAACATGGCTACACCTTC.

This chain uses TRBV6-5 with TRBJ2-2; D tentatively fits TRBD1 or TRBD2 (5 bases each). The CDR3 runs 15 residues. V was shortened by 6 bases and J by 3 bases, with 14 bases between the two germline ends. CDR1 and CDR2 (germline): MNHEY, SVGAGI. CDR3 sequence reads: CASSPGATHTGELFF. DNA for the CDR3: TGTGCCAGCAGCCCCGGGGCCACTCACACCGGGGAGCTGTTTTTT.

The V call is TRBV18, the J call TRBJ2-7, with TRBD2 as a possible D gene (5 bases). V lost 3 bases and J 7 bases, leaving 22 bases between the germline ends. The CDR3 is made up of 16 amino acids. Germline V gene lookup returns CDR1 KGHSH and CDR2 LQKENI. The CDR3, as DNA: TGTGCCAGCTCACCCCAAGCGGCCCGGGGTCCCCTTGAGCAGTACTTC. Amino acid sequence: CASSPQAARGPLEQYF.

The DNA for the CDR3 is TGTGCCAGCAGTGACTTGAACACTGAAGCTTTCTTT. Its protein is CASSDLNTEAFF. This chain joins TRBV2 and TRBJ1-1; D gene uncertain. This CDR3 is 12 amino acids long. Trimming removed 3 bases from V and 0 bases from J, with 2 bases in between. Per the germline V gene, CDR1 is SNHLY and CDR2 is FYNNEI.

This clone has just a few counts. The rearrangement joins TRBV5-6 to TRBJ1-6; possibly TRBD1 for D (6 bases). CDR1 and CDR2 from the germline V gene are SGHDT and YYEEEE. The CDR3 has 17 residues. Trimming removed 4 bases from V and 0 bases from J, with 14 bases in between. For the CDR3, the DNA is TGTGCCAGCAGCCCGGGGGCGAGCGGCTCCTATAATTCACCCCTCCACTTT. Amino acid sequence: CASSPGASGSYNSPLHF. The full variable domain, its missing parts supplied by reference TRBV5-6 and TRBJ1-6, is DAGVTQSPTHLIKTRGQQVTLRCSPKSGHDTVSWYQQALGQGPQFIFQYYEEEERQRGNFPDRFSGHQFPNYSSELNVNALLLGDSALYLCASSPGASGSYNSPLHFGNGTRLTVT.

The chain joins TRBV12-5 to TRBJ1-2; TRBD1 matches at 9 bases. The CDR3 runs to 15 residues. Germline V gene lookup returns CDR1 LGHNT and CDR2 FRNRAP. The V and J ends lost 3 bases and 0 bases, in that order; junction bases with no gene match: 2. CDR3 in DNA: TGTGCTAGTGGTTTTGGGGACAGGGCTAACTATGGCTACACCTTC. Protein product: CASGFGDRANYGYTF.

V and J are TRBV30 and TRBJ1-1; D possibly corresponds to TRBD1 (6 bases). Looked up from germline, CDR1 is GTSNPN and CDR2 is SVGIG (reference sequence). The CDR3 extends over 14 amino acids. With 6 bases removed from V and 1 base from J, the gap between germline ends came to 15 bases. Written as DNA, the CDR3 is TGTGCCTGCGCCCCCAGGGGTAGGAACACTGAAGCTTTCTTT. Amino acid sequence: CACAPRGRNTEAFF.

V usage is TRBV2 and J usage is TRBJ1-6; D is unresolved. Germline-derived CDR1 and CDR2 are SNHLY and FYNNEI. This CDR3 has 18 residues. V was pared by 4 bases and J by 5 bases, with 21 bases between. The CDR3 region has the DNA TGTGCCAGCAGTGTTTCTGGACGGAACCTGGTTGATAATTCACCCCTCCACTTT. It yields the protein CASSVSGRNLVDNSPLHF.